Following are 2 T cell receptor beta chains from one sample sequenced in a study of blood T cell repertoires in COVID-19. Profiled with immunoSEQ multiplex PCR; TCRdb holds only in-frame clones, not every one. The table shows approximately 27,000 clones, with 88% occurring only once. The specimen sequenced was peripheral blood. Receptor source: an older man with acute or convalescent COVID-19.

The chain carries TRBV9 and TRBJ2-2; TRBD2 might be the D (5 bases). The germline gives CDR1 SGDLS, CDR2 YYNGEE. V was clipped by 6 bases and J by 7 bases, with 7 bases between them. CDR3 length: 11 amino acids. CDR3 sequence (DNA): TGTGCCAGCACCGCGGGCGGGGAGCTGTTTTTT. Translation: CASTAGGELFF.

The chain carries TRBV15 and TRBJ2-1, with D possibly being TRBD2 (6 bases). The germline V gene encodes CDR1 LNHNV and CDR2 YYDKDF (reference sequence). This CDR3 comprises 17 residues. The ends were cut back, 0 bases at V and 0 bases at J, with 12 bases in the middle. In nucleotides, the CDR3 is TGTGCCACCAGCAGAGAGGTGCGGGGTAGCTCCTACAATGAGCAGTTCTTC. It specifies CATSREVRGSSYNEQFF.